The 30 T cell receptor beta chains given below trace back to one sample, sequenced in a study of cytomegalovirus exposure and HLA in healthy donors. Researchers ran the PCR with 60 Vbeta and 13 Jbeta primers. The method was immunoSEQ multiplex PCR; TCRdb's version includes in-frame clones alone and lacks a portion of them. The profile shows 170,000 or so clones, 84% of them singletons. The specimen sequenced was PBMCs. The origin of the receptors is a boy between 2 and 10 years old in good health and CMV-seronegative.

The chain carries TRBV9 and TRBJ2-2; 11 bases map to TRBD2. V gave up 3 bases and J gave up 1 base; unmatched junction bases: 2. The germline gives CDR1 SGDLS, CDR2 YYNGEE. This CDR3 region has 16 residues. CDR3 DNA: TGTGCCAGCAGCGGAGGGACTAGCGGGAACACCGGGGAGCTGTTTTTT. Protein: CASSGGTSGNTGELFF.

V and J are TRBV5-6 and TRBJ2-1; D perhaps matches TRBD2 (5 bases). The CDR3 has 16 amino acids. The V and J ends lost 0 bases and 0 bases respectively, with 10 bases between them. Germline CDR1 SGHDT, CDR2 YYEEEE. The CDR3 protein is CASSLETGSSYNEQFF. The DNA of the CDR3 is TGTGCCAGCAGCTTGGAAACTGGGAGCTCCTACAATGAGCAGTTCTTC.

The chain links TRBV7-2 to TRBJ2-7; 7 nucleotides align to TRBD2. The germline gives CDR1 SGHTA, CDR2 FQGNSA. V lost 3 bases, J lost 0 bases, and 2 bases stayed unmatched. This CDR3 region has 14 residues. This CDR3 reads CASSFGGSSYEQYF. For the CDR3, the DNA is TGTGCCAGCAGCTTCGGGGGGAGCTCCTACGAGCAGTACTTC.

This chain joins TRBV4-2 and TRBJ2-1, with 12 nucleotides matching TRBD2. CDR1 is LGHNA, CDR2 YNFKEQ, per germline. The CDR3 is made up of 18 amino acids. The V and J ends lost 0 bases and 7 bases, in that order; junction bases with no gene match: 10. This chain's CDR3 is CASSQDVLAGGPGNEQFF. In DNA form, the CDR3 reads TGTGCCAGCAGCCAAGATGTCCTAGCGGGAGGGCCCGGGAATGAGCAGTTCTTC.

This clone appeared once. DNA of the CDR3: TGCGCCAGCAGTGCGACTAGCGGGATCCCCCCAGATACGCAGTATTTT. Encoded protein: CASSATSGIPPDTQYF. This chain connects TRBV10-1 to TRBJ2-3; TRBD2 agrees at 11 bases. This CDR3 has 16 amino acids. V trimming: 4 bases; J trimming: 4 bases; junction bases outside the gene matches: 7. CDR1 WNHNN and CDR2 SYGVQD come from the germline V gene (reference sequence).

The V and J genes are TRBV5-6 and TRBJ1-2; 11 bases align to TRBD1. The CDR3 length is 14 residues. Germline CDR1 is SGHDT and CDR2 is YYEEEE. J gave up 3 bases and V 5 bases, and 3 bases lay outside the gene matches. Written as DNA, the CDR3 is TGTGCCAGCAGATGGACAGGGGGCGACTATGGCTACACCTTC. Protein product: CASRWTGGDYGYTF.

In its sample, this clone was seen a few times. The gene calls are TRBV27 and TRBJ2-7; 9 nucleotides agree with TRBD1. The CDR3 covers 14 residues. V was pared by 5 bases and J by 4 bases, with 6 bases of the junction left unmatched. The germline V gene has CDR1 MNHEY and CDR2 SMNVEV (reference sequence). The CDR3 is CASSPGTGNYEQYF. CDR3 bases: TGTGCCAGCAGTCCCGGGACAGGGAATTACGAGCAGTACTTC.

In DNA, the CDR3 is TGTGCCAGCAGCCCCCGACTAGCGGGAGGGCCTACTCTCACAGATACGCAGTATTTT. Protein sequence: CASSPRLAGGPTLTDTQYF. The rearrangement links TRBV7-2 to TRBJ2-3, with TRBD2 matching over 14 bases. Germline lookup yields CDR1 SGHTA and CDR2 FQGNSA. Trimming took 5 bases from V and 2 from J; bases not matched to a gene: 12. This CDR3 is 19 amino acids long.

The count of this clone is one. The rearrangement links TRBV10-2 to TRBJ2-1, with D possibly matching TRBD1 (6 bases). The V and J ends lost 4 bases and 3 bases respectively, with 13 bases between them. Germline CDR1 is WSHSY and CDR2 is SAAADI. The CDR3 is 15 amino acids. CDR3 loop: CASSAAGESYNEQFF. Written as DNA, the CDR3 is TGCGCCAGCAGTGCTGCAGGGGAAAGCTACAATGAGCAGTTCTTC.

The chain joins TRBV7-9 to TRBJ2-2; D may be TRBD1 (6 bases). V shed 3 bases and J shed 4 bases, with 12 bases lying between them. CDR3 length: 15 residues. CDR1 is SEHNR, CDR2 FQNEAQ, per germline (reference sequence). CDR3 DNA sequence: TGTGCCAGCAGCTTTAGACAGGCGGGCACCGGGGAGCTGTTTTTT. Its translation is CASSFRQAGTGELFF. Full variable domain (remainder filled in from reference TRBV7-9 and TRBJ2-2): DTGVSQNPRHKITKRGQNVTFRCDPISEHNRLYWYRQTLGQGPEFLTYFQNEAQLEKSRLLSDRFSAERPKGSFSTLEIQRTEQGDSAMYLCASSFRQAGTGELFFGEGSRLTVL.

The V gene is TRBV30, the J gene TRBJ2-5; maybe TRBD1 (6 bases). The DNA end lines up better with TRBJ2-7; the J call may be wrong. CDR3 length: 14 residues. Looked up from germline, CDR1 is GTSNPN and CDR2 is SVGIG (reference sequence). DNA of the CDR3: TGTGCCTGGAGTGGAGGGGGTCCCCTCTACGAGCAGTACTTC. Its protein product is CAWSGGGPLYEQYF.

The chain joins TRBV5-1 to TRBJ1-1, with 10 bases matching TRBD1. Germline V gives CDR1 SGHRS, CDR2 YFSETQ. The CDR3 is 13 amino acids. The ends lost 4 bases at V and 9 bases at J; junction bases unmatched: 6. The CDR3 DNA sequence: TGCGCCAGCAGCAAGGGACAGGGGACTCAAGCTTTCTTT. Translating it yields CASSKGQGTQAFF.

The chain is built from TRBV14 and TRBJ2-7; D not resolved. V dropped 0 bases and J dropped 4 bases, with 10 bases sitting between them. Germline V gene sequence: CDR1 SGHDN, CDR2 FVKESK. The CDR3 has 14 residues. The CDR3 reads CASSQDGSTYEQYF. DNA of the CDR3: TGTGCCAGCAGCCAAGATGGATCGACTTACGAGCAGTACTTC. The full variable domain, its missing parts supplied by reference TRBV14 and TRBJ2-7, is EAGVTQFPSHSVIEKGQTVTLRCDPISGHDNLYWYRRVMGKEIKFLLHFVKESKQDESGMPNNRFLAERTGGTYSTLKVQPAELEDSGVYFCASSQDGSTYEQYFGPGTRLTVT.

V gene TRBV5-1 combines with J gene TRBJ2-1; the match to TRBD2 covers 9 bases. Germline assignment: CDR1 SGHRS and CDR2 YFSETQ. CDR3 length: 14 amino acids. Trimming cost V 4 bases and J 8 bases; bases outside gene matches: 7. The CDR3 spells CASSPPGLADEQFF. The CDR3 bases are TGCGCCAGCAGCCCCCCGGGACTAGCCGATGAGCAGTTCTTC.

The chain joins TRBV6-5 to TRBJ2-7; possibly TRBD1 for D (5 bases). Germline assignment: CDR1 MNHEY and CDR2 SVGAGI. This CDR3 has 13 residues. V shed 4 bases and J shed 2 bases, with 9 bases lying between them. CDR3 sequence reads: CASSSAGTYEQYF. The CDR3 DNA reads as TGTGCCAGCAGTTCCGCAGGGACCTACGAGCAGTACTTC.

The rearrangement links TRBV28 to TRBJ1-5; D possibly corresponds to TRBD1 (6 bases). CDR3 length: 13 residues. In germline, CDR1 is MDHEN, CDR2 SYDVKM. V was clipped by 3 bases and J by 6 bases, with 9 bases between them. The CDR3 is CASSFPGVQPQHF. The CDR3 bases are TGTGCCAGCAGTTTCCCAGGGGTTCAGCCCCAGCATTTT.

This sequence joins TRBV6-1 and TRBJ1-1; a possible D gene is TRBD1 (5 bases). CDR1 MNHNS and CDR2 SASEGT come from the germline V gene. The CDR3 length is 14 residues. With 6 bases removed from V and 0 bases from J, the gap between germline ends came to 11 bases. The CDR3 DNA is TGTGCCAGCAGCGGGGGTGGGGTGAACACTGAAGCTTTCTTT. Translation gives CASSGGGVNTEAFF.

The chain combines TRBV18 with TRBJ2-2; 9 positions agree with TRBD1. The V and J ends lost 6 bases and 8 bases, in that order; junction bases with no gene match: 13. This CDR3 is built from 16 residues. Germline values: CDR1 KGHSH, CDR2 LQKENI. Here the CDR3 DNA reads TGTGCCAGCTCCGGGACAGGGAGAGGAGCACTTGGGGAGCTGTTTTTT. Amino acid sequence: CASSGTGRGALGELFF.

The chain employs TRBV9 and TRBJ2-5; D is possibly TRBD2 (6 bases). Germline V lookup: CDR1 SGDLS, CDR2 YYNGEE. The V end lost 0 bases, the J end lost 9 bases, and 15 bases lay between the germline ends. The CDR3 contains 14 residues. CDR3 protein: CASSVESWEVAQYF. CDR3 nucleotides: TGTGCCAGCAGCGTAGAGTCGTGGGAGGTGGCCCAGTACTTC.

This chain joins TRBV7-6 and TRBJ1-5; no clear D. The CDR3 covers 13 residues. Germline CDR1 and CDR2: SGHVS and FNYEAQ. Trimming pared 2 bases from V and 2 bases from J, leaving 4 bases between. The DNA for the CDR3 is TGTGCCAGCAGCTTAAGCCGCAATCAGCCCCAGCATTTT. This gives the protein CASSLSRNQPQHF.

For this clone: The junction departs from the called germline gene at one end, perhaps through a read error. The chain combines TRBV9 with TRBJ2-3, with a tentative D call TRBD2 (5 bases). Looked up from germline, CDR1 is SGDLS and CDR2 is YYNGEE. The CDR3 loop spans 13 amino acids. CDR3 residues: CAGSVWGDYAQYF. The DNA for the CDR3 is TGTGCCGGCAGCGTGTGGGGAGACTATGCGCAGTATTTT.

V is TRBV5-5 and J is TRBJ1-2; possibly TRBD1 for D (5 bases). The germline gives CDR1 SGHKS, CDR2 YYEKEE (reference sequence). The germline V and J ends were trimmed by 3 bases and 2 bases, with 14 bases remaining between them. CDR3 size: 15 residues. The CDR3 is CASSYLTAPNYGYTF. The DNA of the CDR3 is TGTGCCAGCAGCTATCTGACAGCTCCGAACTATGGCTACACCTTC.

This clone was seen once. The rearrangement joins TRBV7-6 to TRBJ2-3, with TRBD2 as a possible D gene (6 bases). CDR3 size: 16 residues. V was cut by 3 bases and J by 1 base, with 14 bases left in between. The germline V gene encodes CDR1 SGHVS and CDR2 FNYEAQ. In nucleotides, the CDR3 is TGTGCCAGCAGCTTTAGGATGGCTAGCGGCACAGATACGCAGTATTTT. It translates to CASSFRMASGTDTQYF.

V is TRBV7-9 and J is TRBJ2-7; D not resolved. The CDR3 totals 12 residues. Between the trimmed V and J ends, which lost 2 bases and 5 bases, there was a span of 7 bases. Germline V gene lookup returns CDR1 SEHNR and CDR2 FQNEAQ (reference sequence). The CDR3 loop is CASSLTGDEQYF. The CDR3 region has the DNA TGTGCCAGCAGCTTAACTGGAGACGAGCAGTACTTC.

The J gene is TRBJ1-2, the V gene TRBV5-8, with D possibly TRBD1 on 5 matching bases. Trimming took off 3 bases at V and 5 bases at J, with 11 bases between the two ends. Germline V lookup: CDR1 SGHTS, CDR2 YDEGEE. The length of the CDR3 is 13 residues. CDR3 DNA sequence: TGTGCCAGCAGCTGGGGCCTGTTATATGGCTACACCTTC. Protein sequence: CASSWGLLYGYTF.

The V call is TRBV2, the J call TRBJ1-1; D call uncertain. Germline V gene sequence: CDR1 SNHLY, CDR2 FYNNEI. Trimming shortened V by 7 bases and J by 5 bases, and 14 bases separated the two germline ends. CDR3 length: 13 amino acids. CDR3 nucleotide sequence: TGTGCCAGCACGGTCGAGGCGGAGACTGAAGCTTTCTTT. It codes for CASTVEAETEAFF.

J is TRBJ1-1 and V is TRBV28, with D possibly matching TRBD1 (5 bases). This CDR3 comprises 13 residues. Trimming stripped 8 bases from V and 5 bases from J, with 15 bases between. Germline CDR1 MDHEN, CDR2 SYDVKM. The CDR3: CASPGPGRTEAFF. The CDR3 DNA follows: TGTGCCAGCCCCGGCCCAGGGAGGACTGAAGCTTTCTTT.

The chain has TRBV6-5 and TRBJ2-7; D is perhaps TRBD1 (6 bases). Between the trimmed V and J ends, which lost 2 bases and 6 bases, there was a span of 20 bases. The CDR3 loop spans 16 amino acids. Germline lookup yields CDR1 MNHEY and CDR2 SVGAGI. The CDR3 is CASSYGVGTPEAEQYF. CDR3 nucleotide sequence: TGTGCCAGCAGTTACGGGGTAGGGACACCTGAGGCCGAGCAGTACTTC.

The CDR3 loop reads CASSYRDRGYEQYF. CDR3 coding DNA: TGTGCCAGCAGTTACCGGGACAGGGGATACGAGCAGTACTTC. The chain has TRBV6-6 and TRBJ2-7; 10 positions agree with TRBD1. The germline CDR1 and CDR2 sequences are MNHNY and SVGAGI (reference sequence). The CDR3 has 14 amino acids. Trimming removed 2 bases from V and 4 bases from J; junction bases left unmatched: 2.

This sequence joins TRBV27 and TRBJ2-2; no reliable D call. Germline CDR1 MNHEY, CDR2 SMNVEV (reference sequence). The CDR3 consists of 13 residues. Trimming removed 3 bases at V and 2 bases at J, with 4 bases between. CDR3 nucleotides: TGTGCCAGCAGTTTTTCTAACACCGGGGAGCTGTTTTTT. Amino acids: CASSFSNTGELFF.